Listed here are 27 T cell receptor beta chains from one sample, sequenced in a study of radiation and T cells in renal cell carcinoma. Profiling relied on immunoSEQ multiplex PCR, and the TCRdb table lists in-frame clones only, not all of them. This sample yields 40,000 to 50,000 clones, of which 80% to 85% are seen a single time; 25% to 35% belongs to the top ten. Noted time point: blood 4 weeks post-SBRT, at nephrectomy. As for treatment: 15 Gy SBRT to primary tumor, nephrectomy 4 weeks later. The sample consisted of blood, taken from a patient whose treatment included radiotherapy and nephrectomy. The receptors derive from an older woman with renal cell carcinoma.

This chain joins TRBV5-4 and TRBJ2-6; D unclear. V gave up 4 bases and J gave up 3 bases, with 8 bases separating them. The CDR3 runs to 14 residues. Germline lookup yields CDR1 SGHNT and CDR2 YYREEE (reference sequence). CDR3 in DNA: TGTGCCAGCAGCACCCCGGGTGGGGCCAACGTCCTGACTTTC. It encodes CASSTPGGANVLTF.

CDR3 DNA: TGTGCCAGTAGTATTTATAGGGGTGGTTACGATCAGCCCCAGCATTTT. Amino acid sequence: CASSIYRGGYDQPQHF. V usage is TRBV19 and J usage is TRBJ1-5, with D possibly matching TRBD1 (5 bases). The germline gives CDR1 LNHDA, CDR2 SQIVND (reference sequence). Trimming removed 3 bases from V and 5 bases from J, with 17 bases in between. CDR3 length: 16 residues.

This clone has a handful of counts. DNA for the CDR3: TGTGCCAACTTCCCCGGAGAGCAGTTCTTC. Its protein is CANFPGEQFF. This chain links TRBV21-1 with TRBJ2-1. TRBV21-1 is noted as a pseudogene. The length of the CDR3 is 10 residues.

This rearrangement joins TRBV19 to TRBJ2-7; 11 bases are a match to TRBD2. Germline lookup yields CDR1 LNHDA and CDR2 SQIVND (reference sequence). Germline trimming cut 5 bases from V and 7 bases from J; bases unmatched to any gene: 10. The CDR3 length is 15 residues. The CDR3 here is CASSFSGLAETEQYF. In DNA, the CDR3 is TGTGCCAGTAGTTTCTCGGGACTAGCGGAAACGGAGCAGTACTTC.

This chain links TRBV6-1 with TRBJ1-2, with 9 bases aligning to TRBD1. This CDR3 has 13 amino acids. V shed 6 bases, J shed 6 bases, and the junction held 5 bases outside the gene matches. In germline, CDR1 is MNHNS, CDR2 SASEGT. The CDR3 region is CASSSGQGDGYTF. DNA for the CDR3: TGTGCCAGCAGCTCGGGACAGGGAGATGGCTACACCTTC.

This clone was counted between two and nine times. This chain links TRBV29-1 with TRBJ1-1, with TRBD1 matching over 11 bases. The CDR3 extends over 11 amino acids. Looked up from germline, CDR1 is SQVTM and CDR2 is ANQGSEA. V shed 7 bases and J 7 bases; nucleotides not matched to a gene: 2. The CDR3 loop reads CSGDRGFEAFF. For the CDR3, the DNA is TGCAGCGGGGACAGGGGGTTTGAAGCTTTCTTT.

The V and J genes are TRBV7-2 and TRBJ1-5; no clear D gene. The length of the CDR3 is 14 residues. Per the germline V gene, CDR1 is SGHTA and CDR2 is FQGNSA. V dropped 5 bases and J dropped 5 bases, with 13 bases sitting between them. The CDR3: CASSDAGPHQPQHF. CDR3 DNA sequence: TGTGCCAGCAGCGATGCCGGGCCGCATCAGCCCCAGCATTTT. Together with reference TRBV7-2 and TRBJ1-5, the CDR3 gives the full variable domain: GAGVSQSPSNKVTEKGKDVELRCDPISGHTALYWYRQSLGQGLEFLIYFQGNSAPDKSGLPSDRFSAERTGGSVSTLTIQRTQQEDSAVYLCASSDAGPHQPQHFGDGTRLSIL.

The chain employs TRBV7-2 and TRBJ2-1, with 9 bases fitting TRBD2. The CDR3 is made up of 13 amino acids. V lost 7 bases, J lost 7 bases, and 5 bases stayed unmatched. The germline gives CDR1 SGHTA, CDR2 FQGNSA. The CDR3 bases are TGTGCCAGCACCCTAGCGGGGTATAATGAGCAGTTCTTC. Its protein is CASTLAGYNEQFF. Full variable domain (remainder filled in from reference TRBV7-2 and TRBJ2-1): GAGVSQSPSNKVTEKGKDVELRCDPISGHTALYWYRQSLGQGLEFLIYFQGNSAPDKSGLPSDRFSAERTGGSVSTLTIQRTQQEDSAVYLCASTLAGYNEQFFGPGTRLTVL.

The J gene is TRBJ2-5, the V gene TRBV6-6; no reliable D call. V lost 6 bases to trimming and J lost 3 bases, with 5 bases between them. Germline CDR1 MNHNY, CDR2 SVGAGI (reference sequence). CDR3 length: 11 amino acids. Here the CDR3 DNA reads TGTGCCAGCAGATATAAAGAGACCCAGTACTTC. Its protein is CASRYKETQYF.

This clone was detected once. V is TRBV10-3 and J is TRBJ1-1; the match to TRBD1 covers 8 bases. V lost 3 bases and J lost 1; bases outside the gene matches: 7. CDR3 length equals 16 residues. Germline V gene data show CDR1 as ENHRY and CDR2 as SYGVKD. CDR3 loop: CAISDLAGTGNTEAFF. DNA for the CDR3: TGTGCCATCAGTGACTTGGCAGGGACAGGGAACACTGAAGCTTTCTTT.

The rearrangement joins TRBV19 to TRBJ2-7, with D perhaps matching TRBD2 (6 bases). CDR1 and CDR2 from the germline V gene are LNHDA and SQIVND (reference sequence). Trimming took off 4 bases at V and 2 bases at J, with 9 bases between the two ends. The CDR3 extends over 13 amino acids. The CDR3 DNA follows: TGTGCCAGTAGTAGCGGGACTCCCTACGAGCAGTACTTC. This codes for CASSSGTPYEQYF.

CDR3 sequence (DNA): TGCGCCAGCAGCTTGGGAGGGCAAGAGACCCAGTACTTC. It translates to CASSLGGQETQYF. V is TRBV5-1 and J is TRBJ2-5, with D possibly being TRBD2 (5 bases). V lost 0 bases, J lost 2 bases, and 5 bases lay in between. Germline CDR1 and CDR2: SGHRS and YFSETQ. The CDR3 runs to 13 residues. Together with reference TRBV5-1 and TRBJ2-5, the CDR3 gives the full variable domain: KAGVTQTPRYLIKTRGQQVTLSCSPISGHRSVSWYQQTPGQGLQFLFEYFSETQRNKGNFPGRFSGRQFSNSRSEMNVSTLELGDSALYLCASSLGGQETQYFGPGTRLLVL.

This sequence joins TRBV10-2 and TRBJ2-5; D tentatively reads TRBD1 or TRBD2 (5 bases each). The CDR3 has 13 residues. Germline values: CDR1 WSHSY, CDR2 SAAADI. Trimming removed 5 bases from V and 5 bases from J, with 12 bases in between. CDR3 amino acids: CASSSGTVETQYF. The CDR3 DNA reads TGCGCCAGCAGTTCCGGGACGGTGGAGACCCAGTACTTC.

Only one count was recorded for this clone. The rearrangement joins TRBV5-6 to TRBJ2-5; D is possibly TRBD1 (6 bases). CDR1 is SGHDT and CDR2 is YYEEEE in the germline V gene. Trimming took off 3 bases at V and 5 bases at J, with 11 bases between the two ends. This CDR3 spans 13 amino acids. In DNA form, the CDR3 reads TGTGCCAGCAGCTGGGGGCAGGGGGAGACCCAGTACTTC. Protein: CASSWGQGETQYF. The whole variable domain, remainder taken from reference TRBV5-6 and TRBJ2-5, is DAGVTQSPTHLIKTRGQQVTLRCSPKSGHDTVSWYQQALGQGPQFIFQYYEEEERQRGNFPDRFSGHQFPNYSSELNVNALLLGDSALYLCASSWGQGETQYFGPGTRLLVL.

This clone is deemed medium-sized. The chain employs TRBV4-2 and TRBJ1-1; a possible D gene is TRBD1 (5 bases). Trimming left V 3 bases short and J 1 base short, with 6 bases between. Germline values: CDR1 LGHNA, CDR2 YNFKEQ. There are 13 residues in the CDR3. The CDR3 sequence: CASSQDTNTEAFF. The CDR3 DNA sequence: TGTGCCAGCAGCCAGGACACGAACACTGAAGCTTTCTTT.

The CDR3 DNA follows: TGTGCCAGCAGCGTAGGACTAGCCAAAAACATTCAGTACTTC. This gives the protein CASSVGLAKNIQYF. The chain combines TRBV9 with TRBJ2-4; D ambiguous. The CDR3 extends over 14 amino acids. CDR1 is SGDLS and CDR2 is YYNGEE in the germline V gene. The ends were cut back, 0 bases at V and 0 bases at J, with 4 bases in the middle.

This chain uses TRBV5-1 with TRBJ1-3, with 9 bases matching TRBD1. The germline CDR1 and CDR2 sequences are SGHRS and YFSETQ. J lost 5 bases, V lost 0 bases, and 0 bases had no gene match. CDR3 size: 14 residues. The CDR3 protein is CASSLDRGRNTIYF. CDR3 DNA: TGCGCCAGCAGCTTGGACAGGGGGCGAAACACCATATATTTT.

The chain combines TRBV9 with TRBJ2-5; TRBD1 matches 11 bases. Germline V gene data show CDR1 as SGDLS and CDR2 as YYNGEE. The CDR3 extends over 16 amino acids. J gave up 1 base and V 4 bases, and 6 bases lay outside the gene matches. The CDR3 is CASSPGTGGLQETQYF. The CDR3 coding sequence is TGTGCCAGCAGCCCAGGGACAGGGGGTCTCCAAGAGACCCAGTACTTC.

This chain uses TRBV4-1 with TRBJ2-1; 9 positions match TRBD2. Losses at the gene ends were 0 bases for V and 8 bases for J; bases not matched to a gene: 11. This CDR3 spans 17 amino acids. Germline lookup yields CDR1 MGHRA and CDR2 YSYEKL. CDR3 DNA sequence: TGCGCCAGCAGCCAAGATCCGCCGGCTAGCGGGAAGGATGAGCAGTTCTTC. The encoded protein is CASSQDPPASGKDEQFF.

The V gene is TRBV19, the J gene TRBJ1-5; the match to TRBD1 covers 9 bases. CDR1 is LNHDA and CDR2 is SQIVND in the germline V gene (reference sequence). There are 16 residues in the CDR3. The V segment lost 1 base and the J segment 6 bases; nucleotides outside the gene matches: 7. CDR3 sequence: CASSIVKGQGIQPQHF. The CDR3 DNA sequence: TGTGCCAGTAGTATAGTAAAGGGACAGGGTATTCAGCCCCAGCATTTT.

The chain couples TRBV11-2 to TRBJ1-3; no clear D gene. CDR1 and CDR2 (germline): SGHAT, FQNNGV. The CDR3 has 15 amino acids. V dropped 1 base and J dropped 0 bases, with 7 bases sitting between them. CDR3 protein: CASSLAGSSGNTIYF. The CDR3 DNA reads TGTGCCAGCAGCTTAGCGGGGAGCTCTGGAAACACCATATATTTT.

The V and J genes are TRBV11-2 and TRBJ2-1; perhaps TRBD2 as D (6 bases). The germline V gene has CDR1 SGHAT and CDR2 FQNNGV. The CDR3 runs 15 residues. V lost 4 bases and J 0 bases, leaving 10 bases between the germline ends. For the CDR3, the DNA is TGTGCCAGCAGCTCACTAGCCCGCTCCTACAATGAGCAGTTCTTC. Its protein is CASSSLARSYNEQFF.

In DNA, the CDR3 is TGCGCCAGCAGAAAAAGTCCAGTCCAGGGAGGCACTGAAGCTTTCTTT. Its protein is CASRKSPVQGGTEAFF. The chain carries TRBV4-1 and TRBJ1-1; D might be TRBD1 (5 bases). Germline V gene sequence: CDR1 MGHRA, CDR2 YSYEKL. The CDR3 spans 16 residues. The V end lost 6 bases, the J end lost 4 bases, and 21 bases lay between the germline ends.

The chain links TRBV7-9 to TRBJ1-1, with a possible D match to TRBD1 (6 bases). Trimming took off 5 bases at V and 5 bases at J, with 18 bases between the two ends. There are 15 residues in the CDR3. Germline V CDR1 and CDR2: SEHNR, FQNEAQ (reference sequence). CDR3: CASSALQGQGTEAFF. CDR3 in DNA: TGTGCCAGCAGCGCCCTACAGGGCCAGGGAACTGAAGCTTTCTTT.

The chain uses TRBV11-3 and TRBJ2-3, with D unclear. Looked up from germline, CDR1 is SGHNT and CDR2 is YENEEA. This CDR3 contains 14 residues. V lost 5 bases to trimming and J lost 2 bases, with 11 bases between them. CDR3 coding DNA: TGTGCCAGCAGCCCAGGCCTTACCACAGATACGCAGTATTTT. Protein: CASSPGLTTDTQYF.

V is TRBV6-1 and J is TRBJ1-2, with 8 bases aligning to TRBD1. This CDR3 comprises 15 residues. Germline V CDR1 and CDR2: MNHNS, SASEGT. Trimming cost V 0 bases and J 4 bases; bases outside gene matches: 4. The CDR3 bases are TGTGCCAGCAGTGAAGCGCCAGGGGGCACCTATGGCTACACCTTC. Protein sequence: CASSEAPGGTYGYTF.

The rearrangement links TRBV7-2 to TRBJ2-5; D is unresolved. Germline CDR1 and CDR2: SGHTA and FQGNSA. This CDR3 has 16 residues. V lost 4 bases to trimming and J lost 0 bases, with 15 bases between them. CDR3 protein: CASSSPSLEYQETQYF. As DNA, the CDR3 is TGTGCCAGCAGCTCTCCTTCTCTGGAGTACCAAGAGACCCAGTACTTC.